This is a list of T cell receptor beta chains from one sample in a study of T-cell memory formation after mild COVID-19. TCRdb independently ran MiXCR on the 5' RACE reads; one entry per CDR3 protein. The sample holds about 430,000 distinct CDR3 sequences, approximately 24% seen once. Source material: PBMCs or a T cell subset sorted from them (not recorded which). These receptors all stem from an adult woman who had mild COVID-19 (a few samples of this study predate the infection). Cell type and time point are not known. Both conserved end residues are part of each CDR3. Each record gives: CDR3 protein, CDR3 DNA, J gene, V gene, D gene, clone size. The D gene is left open where the match is weak. Size values are once, few and many counts, or a class for expanded clones, and some rows have none.

CASSGIGSGGYTF | TGTGCCAGCAGTGGAATCGGGTCCGGTGGCTACACCTTC | TRBJ1-2 | TRBV27 | - | few
CATSGTAGTGNYGYTF | TGTGCCACCAGTGGAACCGCCGGGACAGGGAACTATGGCTACACCTTC | TRBJ1-2 | TRBV24-1 | TRBD1 | few
CASSTDRVHQPQHF | TGTGCCAGCAGCACGGACAGGGTTCATCAGCCCCAGCATTTT | TRBJ1-5 | TRBV7-9 | TRBD1 | -
CASSRGTADTQYF | TGCGCCAGCAGCAGGGGGACGGCAGATACGCAGTATTTT | TRBJ2-3 | TRBV4-1 | - | -
CASSFSPGRTDTQYF | TGTGCCAGCAGCTTTTCTCCAGGCCGCACAGATACGCAGTATTTT | TRBJ2-3 | TRBV13 | - | -
CASSPNPFRSNYGYTF | TGTGCCAGCAGTCCAAATCCCTTCCGCTCCAACTATGGCTACACCTTC | TRBJ1-2 | TRBV12-3/TRBV12-4 | - | few
CASSFQQGRNTGELFF | TGTGCCAGCAGCTTCCAACAGGGGCGAAACACCGGGGAGCTGTTTTTT | TRBJ2-2 | TRBV13 | TRBD1 | -
CASSLGTTGVYF | TGTGCCAGCAGCTTAGGGACGACCGGGGTGTACTTC | TRBJ2-7 | TRBV7-2 | - | few
CSVRDRGTSTEAFF | TGCAGTGTACGGGACAGGGGGACGAGCACTGAAGCTTTCTTT | TRBJ1-1 | TRBV20-1 | TRBD1 | -
CASRMKPPGQGIYEQYF | TGTGCCAGCAGGATGAAGCCACCGGGACAGGGGATTTACGAGCAGTACTTC | TRBJ2-7 | TRBV27 | TRBD1 | -
CSARSLGAGDNEQFF | TGCAGTGCTAGAAGTTTGGGAGCGGGAGACAATGAGCAGTTCTTC | TRBJ2-1 | TRBV20-1 | TRBD2 | -
CASSPGQGASGVEKLFF | TGTGCCAGCAGCCCGGGACAGGGGGCGTCTGGTGTAGAAAAACTGTTTTTT | TRBJ1-4 | TRBV4-2 | TRBD1 | -
CATSRPGRGQFF | TGTGCCACCAGCCGACCCGGGAGAGGGCAGTTCTTC | TRBJ2-1 | TRBV15 | - | -
CASSSTANSYNEQFF | TGCGCCAGCAGCTCGACTGCTAACTCCTACAATGAGCAGTTCTTC | TRBJ2-1 | TRBV5-1 | - | -
CATSDYKTPMTEETQYF | TGTGCCACCAGTGATTATAAGACCCCCATGACTGAAGAGACCCAGTACTTC | TRBJ2-5 | TRBV24-1 | - | many
CATSDGAEHYGYTF | TGTGCCACCAGTGATGGGGCCGAACACTATGGCTACACCTTC | TRBJ1-2 | TRBV24-1 | - | -
CASRITGNTEAFF | TGTGCCAGCAGGATAACAGGGAACACTGAAGCTTTCTTT | TRBJ1-1 | TRBV5-5 | - | -
CASSESDRDIQPQHF | TGTGCCAGCAGTGAATCTGACAGGGATATCCAGCCCCAGCATTTT | TRBJ1-5 | TRBV25-1 | TRBD1 | -
CASSLRDSGNTEAFF | TGTGCCAGCAGTCTAAGAGACAGTGGGAACACTGAAGCTTTCTTT | TRBJ1-1 | TRBV3-1 | - | few
CASSQGHSGNTIYF | TGTGCCAGCAGCCAAGGGCACTCTGGAAACACCATATATTTT | TRBJ1-3 | TRBV3-1 | - | -
CASTPGRDRVSPLHF | TGTGCCAGCACCCCAGGCCGGGACAGGGTTTCACCCCTCCACTTT | TRBJ1-6 | TRBV11-2 | TRBD1 | -
CASSFPENTEAFF | TGTGCCAGCAGCTTCCCAGAAAACACTGAAGCTTTCTTT | TRBJ1-1 | TRBV7-9 | - | -
CASSAAPGQGWEETQYF | TGTGCCAGCAGCGCCGCGCCGGGACAGGGGTGGGAGGAGACCCAGTACTTC | TRBJ2-5 | TRBV9 | TRBD1 | few
CASSGDLSGANVLTF | TGTGCCAGCAGTGGGGACCTCTCTGGGGCCAACGTCCTGACTTTC | TRBJ2-6 | TRBV5-6 | - | -
CASSLGDSGTQYF | TGTGCCAGCAGCTTGGGCGATAGTGGGACCCAGTACTTC | TRBJ2-5 | TRBV5-5 | - | -
CATSDWTGLTGELFF | TGTGCCACCAGTGATTGGACAGGCCTCACCGGGGAGCTGTTTTTT | TRBJ2-2 | TRBV24-1 | TRBD1 | -
CASSPLGQNTEAFF | TGTGCCAGCAGCCCTCTAGGACAGAACACTGAAGCTTTCTTT | TRBJ1-1 | TRBV3-1 | - | many
CAWSVAWGIYEQYF | TGTGCCTGGAGTGTAGCCTGGGGGATCTACGAGCAGTACTTC | TRBJ2-7 | TRBV30 | - | few
CASRHTGTGFTEAFF | TGTGCCAGCAGACATACCGGGACAGGGTTCACTGAAGCTTTCTTT | TRBJ1-1 | TRBV11-1 | TRBD1 | -
CASSSYGDSILNEQFF | TGTGCCAGCAGCTCGTATGGGGACAGCATTTTGAATGAGCAGTTCTTC | TRBJ2-1 | TRBV7-8 | TRBD1 | -
CASSQDRSTGNTEAFF | TGCGCCAGCAGCCAGGACCGCTCTACAGGTAACACTGAAGCTTTCTTT | TRBJ1-1 | TRBV4-3 | - | -
CAWCRDRLSYEQYF | TGTGCCTGGTGCCGGGACAGGCTCTCCTACGAGCAGTACTTC | TRBJ2-7 | TRBV30 | TRBD1 | -
CASTLREGVNTEAFF | TGTGCCAGTACCCTTAGGGAGGGCGTGAACACTGAAGCTTTCTTT | TRBJ1-1 | TRBV19 | - | few
CASSSQGTLNTEAFF | TGTGCCAGCAGTAGCCAGGGGACCTTGAACACTGAAGCTTTCTTT | TRBJ1-1 | TRBV6-2/TRBV6-3 | - | few
CATKLANIYNEQFF | TGTGCCACCAAACTAGCGAATATTTACAATGAGCAGTTCTTC | TRBJ2-1 | TRBV14 | TRBD2 | -
CASSTAATGFGEQYF | TGTGCCAGTAGTACTGCCGCCACAGGGTTCGGGGAGCAGTACTTC | TRBJ2-7 | TRBV19 | - | many
CASSLGIGAFF | TGTGCCAGCAGTTTAGGGATCGGAGCTTTCTTT | TRBJ1-1 | TRBV5-6 | - | -
CASSSGLGPGETQYF | TGTGCCAGCAGCTCCGGCTTGGGCCCCGGGGAGACCCAGTACTTC | TRBJ2-5 | TRBV7-2 | - | -
CSASTSGGFYEQYF | TGCAGTGCTAGCACTAGCGGGGGGTTCTACGAGCAGTACTTC | TRBJ2-7 | TRBV20-1 | TRBD2 | few
CASTRTSGAAGELFF | TGTGCCAGCACTAGGACTAGCGGCGCGGCGGGGGAGCTGTTTTTT | TRBJ2-2 | TRBV6-5 | TRBD2 | -